This T cell receptor (beta chain) was retrieved from a study of read filtering for tumor transcriptome and immune sequencing (dated by TCRdb to about 2020). Background for the entire study: The cohort consisted of approximately 16 male and approximately 15 female patients, with a mean age of about 66 years and an age range of about 47 to 90. Under revised international staging, about eight patients fell into R-ISS I, 15 or so into R-ISS II and about 7 into R-ISS III. TCR-region mapped reads per sample ranged from about 3.5 to 11 million with IR-seq versus only roughly 85 to 1,300 with RNA-seq. As a main aim, a read-filtering strategy for immune repertoire data was addressed, with the specific question being whether clonotypes supported by a single read should be removed. After DNase treatment, whole-transcriptome libraries were prepared with the TruSeq RNA Access Library Prep Kit. TCR repertoires obtained by targeted immune repertoire sequencing and by bulk whole-transcriptome sequencing performed on the same bone marrow samples were compared. Study-level results and caveats: In IR-seq, single-read clonotypes were approximately 82% of clonotypes but 3% to 4.5% of total reads; in RNA-seq they were about 68% of clonotypes and 44.6% of reads. The correlation between IR-seq and RNA-seq shared clonotype proportions rose when single-read clonotypes were removed. Rather than purified T cells, the sorted CD138-negative fraction was a mixed bone marrow immune population. IR-seq captured clonotypes at much higher depth and more reliably than RNA-seq, and smaller IR-seq throughput sufficed to identify most shared clonotypes.

TCR libraries were built from about 420 ng RNA with the Immunoverse kit, using molecular barcoded adaptors covering alpha/delta and beta/gamma chains. TCR library preparation used the same RNA that was used for transcriptome sequencing. An Illumina HiSeq 4000 with 2 x 150 cycles was used to sequence the TCR libraries. The published analysis was carried out like this. Using MiXCR, which included quality filtering and error correction, TCR reads were aligned to human V, D, J and C references and then assembled into CDR3 clonotypes. Clonotype counts and gene usage diversity were analyzed with the tcR package in R. For inspection of raw mapping reads, RNA-seq reads were mapped by STAR aligner version 2.5.3a onto GRCh37 of the human genome. IR-seq fastq files were randomly downsampled with Seqtk 1.3 to test the effect of sequencing depth on detected clonotypes. TCRdb itself trimmed the public reads at Q25 with fastp, ran MiXCR and retained productive beta chains. Entries that share a CDR3 protein sequence are merged under the most common genes and DNA. For this entry, the V and J calls and clone size follow TCRdb and not the study's own pipeline. The sample data list over 45,000 distinct CDR3 sequences, and under 25% of these were observed just once. The ten most abundant clones make up about 17% of the sample.

From the cysteine through the phenylalanine, the CDR3 covers 15 amino acids. The only DNA kept is the CDR3, 45 bases in frame from the first base. V is cut by 0 bases and J by 6 bases, and the space between the germline ends is 13 bases. The germline V gene sets CDR1 to SGHRS and CDR2 to YFSETQ. At least ten counts were recorded for this clonotype. This receptor's antigen is unknown. No clone much larger than this one lies a single base away; base qualities are absent. Every patient had bone marrow sampled at the time of active disease. Bone marrow mononuclear cells were isolated by Ficoll-Hypaque density gradient centrifugation. Myeloma plasma cells were removed and CD138-negative cells were collected by negative selection after labeling with CD138 magnetic microbeads on a MACS separator. Flow cytometry on an Attune NxT with CD138 antibodies was used to check the purity of the isolated cells. Total RNA was extracted using TRIzol reagent and was quantified on a NanoDrop spectrophotometer. Paired RNA-seq and IR-seq were performed on each patient's CD138-negative bone marrow sample.

The receptor's source is a donor aged 40 or older with multiple myeloma. The sequence joins TRBV5-1 to TRBJ1-5; tentative D gene TRBD1, with 6 bases matching. Material for sequencing was a population of CD138-negative cells sorted from bone marrow. The cell subset or site label here, explained by the study, means: bone marrow mononuclear cells depleted of CD138+ plasma/myeloma cells by negative magnetic selection. This receptor has the CDR3 CASSLGGGRGQPQHF. The DNA sequence is as follows: TGCGCCAGCAGCTTGGGTGGGGGGCGCGGTCAGCCCCAGCATTTT.